Listed below are T cell receptor beta chains from one sample, sequenced in a study of shared clonotypes between healthy human individuals. Profiling relied on immunoSEQ multiplex PCR, and the TCRdb table lists in-frame clones only, not all of them. The sample lists about 1,500,000 clones, 95% to 97% occurring once. Input material: naive CD4+ T cells sorted from blood. The receptors stem from a man younger than 45 in good health. Both conserved end residues are part of each CDR3. A D gene is named only where the DNA matches it firmly. The size field is filled for only some rows; it gives once, few, many or a size class.

V	size	D	J	DNA	CDR3
TRBV6-5	.	.	TRBJ1-5	TGTGCCAGCAGTTACGCCCCCGGGAGCAATCAGCCCCAGCATTTT	CASSYAPGSNQPQHF
TRBV18	.	.	TRBJ1-1	TGTGCCAGCTCACCACTAGAGACGAGTGAAGCTTTCTTT	CASSPLETSEAFF
TRBV6-6	.	.	TRBJ2-3	TGTGCCAGCAGTTTTTTGTCCGCGGGAGATACGCAGTATTTT	CASSFLSAGDTQYF
TRBV5-1	once	TRBD2	TRBJ2-2	TGCGCCAGCAGCCCGCTAACTAGCGGGAACACCGGGGAGCTGTTTTTT	CASSPLTSGNTGELFF
TRBV19	once	TRBD2	TRBJ2-5	TGTGCCAGTAGTATGGGAACTAGCGGGAGGGCGCGAGAGACCCAGTACTTC	CASSMGTSGRARETQYF
TRBV5-6	.	.	TRBJ2-5	TGTGCCAGCAGCTTGGAGGGGGGCCAAGAGACCCAGTACTTC	CASSLEGGQETQYF
TRBV4-2	.	.	TRBJ2-6	TGTGCCAGCAGCCTTGAAGGACTGGAGAGCTCTGGGGCCAACGTCCTGACTTTC	CASSLEGLESSGANVLTF
TRBV7-6	.	.	TRBJ1-1	TGTGCCAGCAGCTTAGGGGCCAGGGAAATGAACACTGAAGCTTTCTTT	CASSLGAREMNTEAFF
TRBV9	.	.	TRBJ2-1	TGTGCCAGCAGCGCACGGGGGTTCACAAATGAGCAGTTCTTC	CASSARGFTNEQFF
TRBV7-8	.	TRBD1	TRBJ2-2	TGTGCCAGCAGCTCGAGTCGGGACAGGGGGCTTGGGGAGCTGTTTTTT	CASSSSRDRGLGELFF
TRBV6-1	.	.	TRBJ2-5	TGTGCCAGCAGGGCGACAGGATCCGAGACCCAGTACTTC	CASRATGSETQYF
TRBV7-3	.	TRBD1	TRBJ2-7	TGTGCCAGCAGCCTAGGGACAGGGAGGTACGAGCAGTACTTC	CASSLGTGRYEQYF
TRBV5-4	.	.	TRBJ2-7	TGTGCCAGCAGCTTGGACTTGCTTCGGGCCCCCTACGAGCAGTACTTC	CASSLDLLRAPYEQYF
TRBV14	.	.	TRBJ2-7	TGTGCCAGCAGCCGATTATCTACGGGAAGTTTGAACTCCGCCTCCTACGAGCAGTACTTC	CASSRLSTGSLNSASYEQYF
TRBV4-2	.	.	TRBJ1-5	TGTGCCAGCAGCCTCGAGGGGGATCAGCCCCAGCATTTT	CASSLEGDQPQHF
TRBV6-1	.	.	TRBJ1-5	TGTGCCAGCAGACGGACGTACAATCAGCCCCAGCATTTT	CASRRTYNQPQHF
TRBV5-1	.	TRBD2	TRBJ2-3	TGCGCCAGCAAGCGGGAGGCGCTCACAGATACGCAGTATTTT	CASKREALTDTQYF
TRBV10-3	.	.	TRBJ1-1	TGTGCCATCAGGTCCCCCGCGGGAGGGACTGAAGCTTTCTTT	CAIRSPAGGTEAFF
TRBV4-1	.	TRBD2	TRBJ2-7	TGCGCCAGCAGCCAAAACCTAGCGGGAGTTTCCTGCGAGCAGTACTTC	CASSQNLAGVSCEQYF
TRBV5-5	.	.	TRBJ2-1	TGTGCCAGCAGCTTGGCCTTCGAGCGGAACTACAATGAGCAGTTCTTC	CASSLAFERNYNEQFF
TRBV7-9	once	.	TRBJ1-1	TGTGCCAGCAGCGCGCGGGACTCAACAACTGAAGCTTTCTTT	CASSARDSTTEAFF
TRBV27	.	.	TRBJ2-3	TGTGCCAGCAGTTTACGCGGGACAAATGTCCAGGATACGCAGTATTTT	CASSLRGTNVQDTQYF
TRBV18	.	.	TRBJ2-2	TGTGCCAGCTCACCTCGGACGGTAAACACCGGGGAGCTGTTTTTT	CASSPRTVNTGELFF
TRBV18	.	.	TRBJ2-7	TGTGCCAGCTCCGGACTTCCCTCCTACGAGCAGTACTTC	CASSGLPSYEQYF
TRBV2	.	.	TRBJ2-6	TGTGCCAGCAGTGCCTTTAGGAGGGCCTCTGGGGCCAACGTCCTGACTTTC	CASSAFRRASGANVLTF
TRBV4-3	.	TRBD2	TRBJ2-3	TGCGCCAGCAGCCAAGTCGCGGGAGGGCGCACAGATACGCAGTATTTT	CASSQVAGGRTDTQYF
TRBV6-1	.	.	TRBJ2-7	TGTGCCAGCAGGTGGGGGACAAGGGATATGTGGGAGCAGTACTTC	CASRWGTRDMWEQYF
TRBV9	few	.	TRBJ2-1	TGTGCCAGCAGCGTAGCGGTGAGCTCCTACAATGAGCAGTTCTTC	CASSVAVSSYNEQFF
TRBV6-1	.	.	TRBJ1-2	TGTGCCAGCAGTGAAGCGGCAGGGGTGGGGTATGGCTACACCTTC	CASSEAAGVGYGYTF
TRBV5-1	.	.	TRBJ2-2	TGCGCCAGCAGCTTGGTTCCGGGAGTAGGGACCGGGGAGCTGTTTTTT	CASSLVPGVGTGELFF
TRBV5-1	.	.	TRBJ2-1	TGCGCCAGCAGCTTGCGGGGGACAGATGACTCCTACAATGAGCAGTTCTTC	CASSLRGTDDSYNEQFF
TRBV2	.	.	TRBJ1-1	TGTGCCAGCAGGTTAGACAGTATGACTGACACTGAAGCTTTCTTT	CASRLDSMTDTEAFF
TRBV6-5	.	.	TRBJ2-3	TGTGCCAGCAGCCTTATAACGGAGAGGGATACGCAGTATTTT	CASSLITERDTQYF
TRBV28	.	TRBD2	TRBJ2-7	TGTGCCAGCAGAATACAAGGACTAGCGGGAGTATCGGCCTACGAGCAGTACTTC	CASRIQGLAGVSAYEQYF
TRBV7-2	.	.	TRBJ1-1	TGTGCCAGCAGCTTAGTCGGAACCCGAGCTTTCTTT	CASSLVGTRAFF
TRBV12-2	.	.	TRBJ2-1	TGTGCAAGTCGGGGACTACCATGGGATGAGCAGTTCTTC	CASRGLPWDEQFF
TRBV6-6	once	.	TRBJ1-4	TGTGCCAGCAGCACCAGCCCATTAGAACTGTTTTTT	CASSTSPLELFF
TRBV19	.	TRBD1	TRBJ2-1	TGTGCCAGTCGCTCTCCAGGGGGCGCCTACAATGAGCAGTTCTTC	CASRSPGGAYNEQFF
TRBV5-8	.	.	TRBJ1-2	TGTGCCAGCAGCTTTAGGTCAGGAACCAACTATGGCTACACCTTC	CASSFRSGTNYGYTF
TRBV7-8	.	TRBD2	TRBJ2-2	TGTGCCAGCAGAATTAGCGGGAGGGCCGGCGGGGAGCTGTTTTTT	CASRISGRAGGELFF
TRBV28	.	TRBD1	TRBJ1-5	TGTGCCAGCAGTACAGGGGGTGTTGGAGGCAATCAGCCCCAGCATTTT	CASSTGGVGGNQPQHF
TRBV5-1	.	.	TRBJ1-1	TGCGCCAGCAGCTTGGCCGGAACGGACACTGAAGCTTTCTTT	CASSLAGTDTEAFF
TRBV29-1	.	TRBD1	TRBJ2-5	TGCAGCGTGGGACAGGGATCCAAAGAGACCCAGTACTTC	CSVGQGSKETQYF
TRBV14	.	TRBD2	TRBJ2-3	TGTGCCGTCGGCCCCGGCGGGAGCTCGACAGATACGCAGTATTTT	CAVGPGGSSTDTQYF
TRBV11-2	.	TRBD2	TRBJ2-1	TGTGCCAGCAGCGTTAGCGGGAGGGCCTCCAATGAGCAGTTCTTC	CASSVSGRASNEQFF
TRBV11-2	.	.	TRBJ2-6	TGTGCCAGCAGCTTTTTATCCAGACAGGACTCTGGGGCCAACGTCCTGACTTTC	CASSFLSRQDSGANVLTF
TRBV5-1	.	TRBD2	TRBJ2-3	TGCGCCAGCAGCTTGGAACTAGCGGGAGATACGCAGTATTTT	CASSLELAGDTQYF
TRBV18	.	TRBD2	TRBJ2-2	TGTGCCAGCTCACCCATCCTCGCGGGAGGCGGGACCGGGGAGCTGTTTTTT	CASSPILAGGGTGELFF
TRBV7-8	.	TRBD1	TRBJ2-7	TGTGCCAGCAGCTTACTACAGGGGGCTGAAGACGAGCAGTACTTC	CASSLLQGAEDEQYF
TRBV7-8	once	.	TRBJ2-7	TGTGCCAGCAGCTCAGACCTTAGAGTCTACGAGCAGTACTTC	CASSSDLRVYEQYF
TRBV27	.	TRBD2	TRBJ2-1	TGTGCCAGCAGTCCGGGGTTCTTCTCAGGGCCGGGGGGCAATGAGCAGTTCTTC	CASSPGFFSGPGGNEQFF
TRBV5-1	.	.	TRBJ1-3	TGCGCCAGCAGATCAACCCGGGACCCAACACCAGGAAACACCATATATTTT	CASRSTRDPTPGNTIYF
TRBV5-1	once	.	TRBJ1-1	TGCGCCAGCAGCACCTGGGACCTCTCAAGCACTGAAGCTTTCTTT	CASSTWDLSSTEAFF
TRBV11-2	.	.	TRBJ1-1	TGTGCCAGCAGGCGGACGGGACATGAAGCTTTCTTT	CASRRTGHEAFF
TRBV10-3	.	.	TRBJ2-7	TGTGCCATCAGTGATATCGGGCAGTCAACCTACGAGCAGTACTTC	CAISDIGQSTYEQYF